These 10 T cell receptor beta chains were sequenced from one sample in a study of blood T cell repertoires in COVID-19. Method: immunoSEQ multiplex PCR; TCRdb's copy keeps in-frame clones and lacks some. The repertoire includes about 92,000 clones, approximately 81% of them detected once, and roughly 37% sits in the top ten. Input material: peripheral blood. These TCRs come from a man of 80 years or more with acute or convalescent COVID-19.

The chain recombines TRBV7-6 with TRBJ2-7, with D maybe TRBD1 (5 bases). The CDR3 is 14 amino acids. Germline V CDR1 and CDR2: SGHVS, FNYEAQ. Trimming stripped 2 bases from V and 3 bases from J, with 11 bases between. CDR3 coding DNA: TGTGCCAGCAGCTTATCCAGGGCGGACTACGAGCAGTACTTC. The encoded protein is CASSLSRADYEQYF.

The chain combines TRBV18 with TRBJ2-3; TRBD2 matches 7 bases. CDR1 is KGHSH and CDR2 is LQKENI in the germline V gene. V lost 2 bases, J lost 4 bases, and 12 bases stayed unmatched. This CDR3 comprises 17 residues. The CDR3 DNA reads TGTGCCAGCTCACCAGGTGGCGGGAGTATTAAATCAGATACGCAGTATTTT. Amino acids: CASSPGGGSIKSDTQYF.

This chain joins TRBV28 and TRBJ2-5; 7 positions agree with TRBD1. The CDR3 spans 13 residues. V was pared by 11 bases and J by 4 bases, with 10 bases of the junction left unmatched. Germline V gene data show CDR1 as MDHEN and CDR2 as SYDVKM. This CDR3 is CACQGELRETQYF. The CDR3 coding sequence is TGTGCCTGCCAGGGGGAGCTACGAGAGACCCAGTACTTC.

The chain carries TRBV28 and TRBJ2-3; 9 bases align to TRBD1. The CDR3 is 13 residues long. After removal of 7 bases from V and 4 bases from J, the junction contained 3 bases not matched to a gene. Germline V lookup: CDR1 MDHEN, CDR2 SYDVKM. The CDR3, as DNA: TGTGCCAGCAACAGACAGGGGGCAGATACGCAGTATTTT. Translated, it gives CASNRQGADTQYF.

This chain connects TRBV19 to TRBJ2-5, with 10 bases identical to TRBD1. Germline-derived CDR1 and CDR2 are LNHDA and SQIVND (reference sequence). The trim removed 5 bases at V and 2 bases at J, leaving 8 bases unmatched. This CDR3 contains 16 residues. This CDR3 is CASSLSGTGAQETQYF. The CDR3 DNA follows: TGTGCCAGTAGTTTATCCGGGACAGGGGCACAAGAGACCCAGTACTTC.

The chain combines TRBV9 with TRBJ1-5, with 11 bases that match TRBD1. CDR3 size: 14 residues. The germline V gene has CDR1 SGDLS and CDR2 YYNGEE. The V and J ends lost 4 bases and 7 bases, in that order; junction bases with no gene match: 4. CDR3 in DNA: TGTGCCAGCAGCATGGGGACAGGGGGGCAGCCCCAGCATTTT. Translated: CASSMGTGGQPQHF.

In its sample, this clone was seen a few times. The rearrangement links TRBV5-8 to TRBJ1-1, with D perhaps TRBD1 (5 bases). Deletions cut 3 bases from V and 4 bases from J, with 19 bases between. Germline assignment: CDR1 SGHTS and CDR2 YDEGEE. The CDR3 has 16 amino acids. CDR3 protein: CASSSVYGQGLTEAFF. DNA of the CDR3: TGTGCCAGCAGCTCAGTTTATGGGCAGGGCCTCACTGAAGCTTTCTTT.

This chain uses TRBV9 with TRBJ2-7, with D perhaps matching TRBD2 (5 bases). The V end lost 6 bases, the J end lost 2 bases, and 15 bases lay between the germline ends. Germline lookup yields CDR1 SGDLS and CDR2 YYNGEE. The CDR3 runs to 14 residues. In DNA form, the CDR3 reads TGTGCCAGCAATGAGGGAGTCCCCACCTACGAGCAGTACTTC. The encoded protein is CASNEGVPTYEQYF.

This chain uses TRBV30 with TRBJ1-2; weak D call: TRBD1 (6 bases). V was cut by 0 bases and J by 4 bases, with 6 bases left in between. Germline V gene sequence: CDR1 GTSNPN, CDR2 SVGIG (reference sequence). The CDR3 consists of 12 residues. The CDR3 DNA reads TGTGCCTGGAGTGTGGGGGCCTATGGCTACACCTTC. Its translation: CAWSVGAYGYTF.

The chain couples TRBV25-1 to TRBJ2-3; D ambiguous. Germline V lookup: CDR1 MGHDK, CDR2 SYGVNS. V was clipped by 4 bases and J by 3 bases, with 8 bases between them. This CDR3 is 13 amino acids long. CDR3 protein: CASSVPVTDTQYF. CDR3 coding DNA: TGTGCCAGCAGTGTTCCCGTGACAGATACGCAGTATTTT.